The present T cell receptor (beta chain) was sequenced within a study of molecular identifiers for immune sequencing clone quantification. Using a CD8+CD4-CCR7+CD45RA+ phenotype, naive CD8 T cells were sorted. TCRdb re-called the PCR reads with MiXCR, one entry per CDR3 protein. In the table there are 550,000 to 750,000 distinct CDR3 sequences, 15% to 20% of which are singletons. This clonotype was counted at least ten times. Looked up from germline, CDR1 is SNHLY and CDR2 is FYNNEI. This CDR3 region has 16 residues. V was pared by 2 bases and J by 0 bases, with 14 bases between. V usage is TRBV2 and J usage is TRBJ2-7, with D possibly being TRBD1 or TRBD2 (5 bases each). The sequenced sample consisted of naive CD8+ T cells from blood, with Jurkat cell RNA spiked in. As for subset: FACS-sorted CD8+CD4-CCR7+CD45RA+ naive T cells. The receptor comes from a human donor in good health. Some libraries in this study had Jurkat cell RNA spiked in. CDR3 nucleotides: TGTGCCAGCAGTGAATACGGGGCGGAGCTCTCCTACGAGCAGTACTTC. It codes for CASSEYGAELSYEQYF.